The 17 T cell receptor beta chains below all came from one sample that was sequenced in a study of neurological immune-mediated disorders. TCRdb redid the calling of the 5' RACE reads with MiXCR, one entry per CDR3 protein. The table lists about 62,000 distinct CDR3 sequences, about 3.7% of them singletons. Input material: PBMCs. These receptors all come from a woman aged 45-65 years with multiple sclerosis.

This clonotype was recorded many times. The rearrangement uses TRBV5-8 and TRBJ1-5, with D unclear. V lost 5 bases to trimming and J lost 0 bases, with 9 bases between them. The CDR3 is 14 residues long. Germline assignment: CDR1 SGHTS and CDR2 YDEGEE. This CDR3 reads CASRVWGSNQPQHF. DNA for the CDR3: TGTGCCAGCAGGGTGTGGGGTAGCAATCAGCCCCAGCATTTT.

This clonotype came up many times. The chain is built from TRBV20-1 and TRBJ2-3; D not certain. Trimming removed 3 bases from V and 3 bases from J, with 13 bases in between. From germline, CDR1 is DFQATT and CDR2 SNEGSKA (reference sequence). This CDR3 region has 14 residues. The CDR3 DNA reads as TGCAGTGCTAGGCTAGGCCAGTGGACAGATACGCAGTATTTT. Its translation is CSARLGQWTDTQYF.

This clonotype was detected ten times or more. V gene TRBV20-1 combines with J gene TRBJ1-2; D call uncertain. Per germline, CDR1 DFQATT and CDR2 SNEGSKA (reference sequence). Trimming took 5 bases from V and 1 from J, leaving 8 bases between them. The CDR3 runs to 12 residues. The CDR3: CSAAVINYGYTF. The CDR3 DNA sequence: TGCAGTGCTGCCGTGATTAACTATGGCTACACCTTC.

This clonotype was found many times. The rearrangement joins TRBV7-2 to TRBJ1-2; D is ambiguous. CDR1 is SGHTA, CDR2 FQGNSA, per germline. The V end lost 6 bases, the J end lost 3 bases, and 11 bases lay between the germline ends. The CDR3 runs 13 residues. CDR3 sequence: CASSQAGHYGYTF. CDR3 in DNA: TGTGCCAGCAGTCAGGCGGGTCACTATGGCTACACCTTC.

This clonotype was recorded many times. The chain has TRBV7-9 and TRBJ1-6; D might be TRBD1 (6 bases). Germline V gene data show CDR1 as SEHNR and CDR2 as FQNEAQ (reference sequence). The CDR3 consists of 14 residues. The V end was cut by 1 base, the J end by 7 bases, with 8 bases between. The CDR3 coding sequence is TGTGCCAGCAGCTTAGAGGGGGAAAATTCACCCCTCCACTTT. It codes for CASSLEGENSPLHF.

A remark on this clonotype: Given a much more abundant clone one base away, this may be a read error. The V gene is TRBV15, the J gene TRBJ1-1; D remains ambiguous. The V gene's germline CDR1 is LNHNV and CDR2 YYDKDF (reference sequence). This CDR3 contains 14 residues. Trimming shortened V by 0 bases and J by 1 base, and 6 bases separated the two germline ends. The CDR3 DNA sequence: TGTGCCACCAGCAGAGATACGACGAACACTGAAGCTTTCTTT. Translated, it gives CATSRDTTNTEAFF.

This clonotype was seen at least ten times. The gene calls are TRBV29-1 and TRBJ1-1; D gene ambiguous. CDR1 and CDR2 (germline): SQVTM, ANQGSEA. The CDR3 spans 12 residues. V lost 8 bases and J lost 7, with 17 bases in between. Here the CDR3 reads CSIGVSGNEAFF. The CDR3 DNA reads as TGCAGCATTGGGGTTTCTGGTAATGAAGCTTTCTTT.

At least ten counts were recorded for this clonotype. J is TRBJ2-7 and V is TRBV20-1, with D hard to call. The CDR3 is 13 residues long. V was pared by 5 bases and J by 0 bases, with 11 bases between. Germline V gene sequence: CDR1 DFQATT, CDR2 SNEGSKA (reference sequence). CDR3 amino acids: CSALAQPSYEQYF. In DNA, the CDR3 is TGCAGTGCTCTGGCCCAACCCTCCTACGAGCAGTACTTC.

This clonotype has only a few counts. This chain links TRBV7-8 with TRBJ1-5; TRBD1 might be the D (5 bases). CDR3 length: 16 residues. The V gene's germline CDR1 is SGHVS and CDR2 FQNEAQ. Trimming stripped 5 bases from V and 5 bases from J, with 19 bases between. CDR3 coding DNA: TGTGCCAGCAGCGCGCGGGGGGACGGGAAATATCAGCCCCAGCATTTT. It yields the protein CASSARGDGKYQPQHF.

This clonotype has at least ten counts. The chain combines TRBV7-2 with TRBJ2-2, with 7 nucleotides matching TRBD2. Germline values: CDR1 SGHTA, CDR2 FQGNSA. CDR3 length: 13 residues. Losses at the gene ends were 7 bases for V and 5 bases for J; bases not matched to a gene: 4. CDR3 coding DNA: TGTGCCAGCAAACTAGCGTTAACCGGGGAGCTGTTTTTT. This encodes CASKLALTGELFF.

This clonotype was counted ten times or more. This chain joins TRBV4-2 and TRBJ2-1; 8 bases are a match to TRBD2. The CDR3 sequence is 13 residues long. Trimming at V came to 8 bases and at J to 9 bases, leaving 9 bases not matched to a gene. Germline assignment: CDR1 LGHNA and CDR2 YNFKEQ. The CDR3 sequence is CASGGTRGGEQFF. The DNA of the CDR3 is TGTGCCAGCGGTGGGACTAGAGGGGGTGAGCAGTTCTTC.

This chain joins TRBV20-1 and TRBJ2-7, with 9 bases that match TRBD1. The CDR3 spans 14 residues. The V segment lost 5 bases and the J segment 1 base; nucleotides outside the gene matches: 6. Germline values: CDR1 DFQATT, CDR2 SNEGSKA (reference sequence). The CDR3 here is CSAHRDRDSYEQYF. CDR3 bases: TGCAGTGCTCACCGGGACAGGGATTCCTACGAGCAGTACTTC.

This clonotype came up many times. The chain links TRBV20-1 to TRBJ2-2; 7 bases fit TRBD2. Germline V gene data show CDR1 as DFQATT and CDR2 as SNEGSKA (reference sequence). V shed 3 bases, J shed 1 base, and the junction held 2 bases outside the gene matches. The CDR3 totals 14 residues. The CDR3 sequence is CSASSSGNTGELFF. CDR3 bases: TGCAGTGCTAGTTCTAGCGGGAACACCGGGGAGCTGTTTTTT.

This clonotype was counted ten times or more. The genes are TRBV20-1 and TRBJ1-5; TRBD1 is a possible D gene (6 bases). The ends were cut back, 5 bases at V and 3 bases at J, with 14 bases in the middle. Germline assignment: CDR1 DFQATT and CDR2 SNEGSKA (reference sequence). CDR3 length equals 14 residues. CDR3 DNA sequence: TGCAGTGCTCCCCCCCAGGGGCTCAATCAGCCCCAGCATTTT. Protein sequence: CSAPPQGLNQPQHF.

This clonotype occurred many times. J is TRBJ1-1 and V is TRBV12-3 or TRBV12-4; D call uncertain. CDR3 length: 13 amino acids. Trimming stripped 3 bases from V and 4 bases from J, with 9 bases between. The CDR3 DNA sequence: TGTGCCAGCAGTTTTAAGTTGGGCACTGAAGCTTTCTTT. This sequence encodes CASSFKLGTEAFF.

The sample holds many counts of this clonotype. V usage is TRBV4-3 and J usage is TRBJ2-5; weak D call: TRBD1 (6 bases). V was cut by 2 bases and J by 3 bases, with 10 bases left in between. Germline CDR1 and CDR2: LGHNA and YSLEER. The CDR3 length is 14 residues. CDR3 DNA: TGCGCCAGCAGCCAATCCTACAGGGAAGAGACCCAGTACTTC. This codes for CASSQSYREETQYF.

In its sample, this clonotype was seen many times. The genes are TRBV6-2 or TRBV6-3 and TRBJ1-5, with a tentative D call TRBD1 (5 bases). Trimming took 10 bases from V and 5 from J, leaving 18 bases between them. CDR1 and CDR2 (germline): MNHEY, SVGEGT. The CDR3 sequence is 14 residues long. The CDR3 DNA reads as TGTGCCAATCATATAGGGGAGGACGATCAGCCCCAGCATTTT. This gives the protein CANHIGEDDQPQHF.